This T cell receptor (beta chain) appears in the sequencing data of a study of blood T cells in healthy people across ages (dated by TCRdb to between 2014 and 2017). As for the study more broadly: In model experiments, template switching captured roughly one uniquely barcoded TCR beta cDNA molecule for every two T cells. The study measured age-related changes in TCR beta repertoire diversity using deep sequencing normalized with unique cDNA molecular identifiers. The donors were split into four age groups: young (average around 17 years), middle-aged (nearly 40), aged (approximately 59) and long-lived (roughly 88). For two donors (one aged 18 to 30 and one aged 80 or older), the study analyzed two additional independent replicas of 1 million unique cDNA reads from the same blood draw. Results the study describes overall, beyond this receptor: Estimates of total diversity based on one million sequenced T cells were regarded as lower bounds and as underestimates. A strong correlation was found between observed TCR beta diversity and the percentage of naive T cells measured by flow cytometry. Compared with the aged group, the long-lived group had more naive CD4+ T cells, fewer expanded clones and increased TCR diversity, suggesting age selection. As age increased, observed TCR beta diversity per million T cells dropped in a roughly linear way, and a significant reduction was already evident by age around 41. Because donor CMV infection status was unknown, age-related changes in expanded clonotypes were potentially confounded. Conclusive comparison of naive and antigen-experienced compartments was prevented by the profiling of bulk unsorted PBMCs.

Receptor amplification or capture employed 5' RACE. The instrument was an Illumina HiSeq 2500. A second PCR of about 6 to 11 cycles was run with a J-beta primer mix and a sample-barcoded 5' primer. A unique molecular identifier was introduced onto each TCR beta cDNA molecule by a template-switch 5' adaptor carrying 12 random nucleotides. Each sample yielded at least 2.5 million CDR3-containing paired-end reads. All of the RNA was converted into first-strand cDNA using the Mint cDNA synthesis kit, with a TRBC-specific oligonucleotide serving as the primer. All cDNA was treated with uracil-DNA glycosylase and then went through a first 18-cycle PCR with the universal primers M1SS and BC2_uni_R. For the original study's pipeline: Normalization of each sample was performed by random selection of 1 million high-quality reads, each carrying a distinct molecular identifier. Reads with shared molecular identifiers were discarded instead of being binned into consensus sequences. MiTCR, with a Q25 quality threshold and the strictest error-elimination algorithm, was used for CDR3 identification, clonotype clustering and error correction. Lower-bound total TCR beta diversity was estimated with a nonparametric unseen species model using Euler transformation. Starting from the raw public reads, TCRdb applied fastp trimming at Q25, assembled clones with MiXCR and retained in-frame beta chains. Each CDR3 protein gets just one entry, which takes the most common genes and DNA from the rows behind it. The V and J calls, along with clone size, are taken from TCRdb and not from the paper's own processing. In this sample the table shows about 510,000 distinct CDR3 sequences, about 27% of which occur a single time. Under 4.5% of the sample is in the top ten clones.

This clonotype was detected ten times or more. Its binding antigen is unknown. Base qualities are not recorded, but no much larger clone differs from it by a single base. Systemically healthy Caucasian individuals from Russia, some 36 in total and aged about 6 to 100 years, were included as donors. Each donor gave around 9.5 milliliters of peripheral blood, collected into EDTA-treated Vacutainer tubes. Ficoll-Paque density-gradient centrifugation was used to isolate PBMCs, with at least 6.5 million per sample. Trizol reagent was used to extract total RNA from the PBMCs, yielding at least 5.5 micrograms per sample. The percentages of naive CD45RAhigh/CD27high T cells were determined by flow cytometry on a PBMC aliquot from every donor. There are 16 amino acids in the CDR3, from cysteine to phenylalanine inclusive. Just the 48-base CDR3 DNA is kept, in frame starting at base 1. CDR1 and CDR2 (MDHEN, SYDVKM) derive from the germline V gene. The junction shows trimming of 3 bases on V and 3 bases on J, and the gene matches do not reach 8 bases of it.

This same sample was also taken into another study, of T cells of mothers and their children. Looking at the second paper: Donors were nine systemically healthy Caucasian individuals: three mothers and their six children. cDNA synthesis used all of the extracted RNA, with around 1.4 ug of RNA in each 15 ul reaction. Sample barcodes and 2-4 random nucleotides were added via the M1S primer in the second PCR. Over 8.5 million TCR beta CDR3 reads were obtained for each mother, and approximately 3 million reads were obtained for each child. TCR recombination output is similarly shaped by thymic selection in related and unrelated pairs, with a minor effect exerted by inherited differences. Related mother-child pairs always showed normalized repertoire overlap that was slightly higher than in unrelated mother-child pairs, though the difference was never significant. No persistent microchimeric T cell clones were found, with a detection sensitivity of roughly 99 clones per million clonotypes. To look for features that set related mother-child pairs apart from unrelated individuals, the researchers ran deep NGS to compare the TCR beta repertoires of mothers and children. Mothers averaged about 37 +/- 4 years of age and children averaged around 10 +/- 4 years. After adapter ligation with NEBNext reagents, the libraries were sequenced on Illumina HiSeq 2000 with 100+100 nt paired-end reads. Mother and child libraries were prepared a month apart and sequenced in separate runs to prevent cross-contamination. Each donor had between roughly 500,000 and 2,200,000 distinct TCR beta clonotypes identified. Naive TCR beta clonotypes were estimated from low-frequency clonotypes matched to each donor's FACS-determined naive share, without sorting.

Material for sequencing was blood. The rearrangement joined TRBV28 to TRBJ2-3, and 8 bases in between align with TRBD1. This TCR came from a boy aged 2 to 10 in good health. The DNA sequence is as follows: TGTGCCAGCAGTTTGGACAGGGTGAGAAGAACAGATACGCAGTATTTT. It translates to CASSLDRVRRTDTQYF.